Listed below are T cell receptor beta chains from one sample, sequenced in a study of cytomegalovirus exposure and HLA in healthy donors. The protocol was immunoSEQ multiplex PCR, while the TCRdb copy is restricted to in-frame clones and leaves out a portion. In all, the sample yields fewer than 110,000 clones. The sequenced sample consisted of PBMCs. All receptors come from a man between 40 and 49 years old in good health and CMV-seronegative. The CDR3 runs from the conserved cysteine through the conserved F or W. The D gene is left open where the match is weak.

TRBJ2-2	TRBV5-6	-	CASSFPGYTGELFF	TGTGCCAGCAGCTTCCCAGGGTACACCGGGGAGCTGTTTTTT
TRBJ1-3	TRBV6-5	-	CASTSSGNTIYF	TGTGCCAGCACGAGCTCTGGAAACACCATATATTTT
TRBJ2-3	TRBV11-3	TRBD1	CASSLGQGTDTQYF	TGTGCCAGCAGCTTAGGACAGGGTACAGATACGCAGTATTTT
TRBJ2-7	TRBV7-8	-	CASSFRQGGEQYF	TGTGCCAGCAGCTTCCGACAGGGAGGCGAGCAGTACTTC
TRBJ1-2	TRBV10-3	TRBD1	CAISASTGVGYGYTF	TGTGCCATCAGTGCGTCAACAGGGGTGGGCTATGGCTACACCTTC
TRBJ2-7	TRBV2	TRBD1	CASSGQGIAYEQYF	TGTGCCAGCAGTGGACAGGGGATAGCCTACGAGCAGTACTTC
TRBJ2-1	TRBV4-3	-	CASSQDSSREREQFF	TGCGCCAGCAGCCAAGATTCTTCTAGAGAGCGTGAGCAGTTCTTC
TRBJ2-3	TRBV7-2	TRBD1	CASSSGQGATQYF	TGTGCCAGCAGCTCAGGACAGGGGGCTACGCAGTATTTT
TRBJ1-2	TRBV5-6	-	CASSPTPGLRGGYTF	TGTGCCAGCAGCCCGACCCCGGGCCTCCGCGGGGGCTACACCTTC
TRBJ2-7	TRBV6-5	-	CASSYGHNPYEQYF	TGTGCCAGCAGTTATGGACACAACCCCTACGAGCAGTACTTC
TRBJ2-1	TRBV10-1	-	CASSVSRGGKQFF	TGCGCCAGCAGTGTATCACGAGGAGGGAAGCAGTTCTTC
TRBJ2-5	TRBV6-1	-	CASERDQETQYF	TGTGCCAGCGAGCGGGACCAAGAGACCCAGTACTTC
TRBJ2-5	TRBV7-8	-	CASSSLQGLQEAQYF	TGTGCCAGCAGCTCACTACAGGGTTTACAAGAGGCCCAGTACTTC
TRBJ1-2	TRBV29-1	TRBD1	CSTGDRNYGYTF	TGCAGCACCGGGGACAGAAACTATGGCTACACCTTC
TRBJ2-3	TRBV5-1	-	CASSSSDNTQYF	TGCGCCAGCAGCTCAAGTGACAATACGCAGTATTTT
TRBJ2-1	TRBV19	-	CASSIVGRLVYNEQFF	TGTGCCAGTAGTATAGTTGGGCGATTAGTTTACAATGAGCAGTTCTTC
TRBJ2-4	TRBV11-2	-	CASSSTNLPGLLKNIQYF	TGTGCCAGCAGCTCTACGAATCTGCCAGGACTTCTCAAAAACATTCAGTACTTC
TRBJ2-3	TRBV29-1	-	CSVIGSQPSTDTQYF	TGCAGCGTTATTGGCAGTCAACCTAGCACAGATACGCAGTATTTT
TRBJ1-2	TRBV5-4	-	CASSLEPLNSFYGYTF	TGTGCCAGCAGCTTGGAGCCTTTGAACAGCTTCTATGGCTACACCTTC
TRBJ1-1	TRBV2	-	CASSQLHRNTEAFF	TGTGCCAGCAGTCAACTACACCGGAACACTGAAGCTTTCTTT
TRBJ2-6	TRBV7-2	-	CASSLPTRPTSGANVLTF	TGTGCCAGCAGCCTACCGACTAGACCCACTTCTGGGGCCAACGTCCTGACTTTC
TRBJ2-4	TRBV12-2	-	CASRPERGGAKNIQYF	TGTGCAAGTCGCCCCGAGCGGGGGGGAGCCAAAAACATTCAGTACTTC